Each of the 4 T cell receptor beta chains below was sequenced from the same sample in a study of T cell responses to AZD1222 COVID-19 vaccine. Some clones are missing from TCRdb's copy, which holds only in-frame ones; the method was immunoSEQ multiplex PCR. This sample has some 69,000 clones, with roughly 80% found just once. The sequencing here drew on peripheral blood, taken 28 days after the second AZD1222 dose. The receptors here all came from an adult who received the AZD1222 COVID-19 vaccine.

This chain uses TRBV7-2 with TRBJ1-5; D unclear. Germline V gene data show CDR1 as SGHTA and CDR2 as FQGNSA. V lost 8 bases and J 3 bases, leaving 17 bases between the germline ends. This CDR3 contains 15 residues. CDR3 amino acids: CASQPSPGTNQPQHF. In DNA form, the CDR3 reads TGTGCCAGCCAACCAAGTCCAGGAACCAATCAGCCCCAGCATTTT.

The chain recombines TRBV5-5 with TRBJ1-3; D call uncertain. This CDR3 is 15 amino acids long. Trimming left V 2 bases short and J 3 bases short, with 12 bases between. Germline V gene data show CDR1 as SGHKS and CDR2 as YYEKEE (reference sequence). Here the CDR3 DNA reads TGTGCCAGCAGCTTCGCCTCGGCTGGTGGAAACACCATATATTTT. This translates into CASSFASAGGNTIYF.

The rearrangement joins TRBV5-1 to TRBJ2-1, with D possibly being TRBD1 or TRBD2 (7 bases each). Germline V gives CDR1 SGHRS, CDR2 YFSETQ. V lost 2 bases to trimming and J lost 3 bases, with 12 bases between them. This CDR3 has 15 amino acids. CDR3 coding DNA: TGCGCCAGCAGCTTCGGGGGGACAGACTACAATGAGCAGTTCTTC. Translation gives CASSFGGTDYNEQFF.

The chain joins TRBV11-3 to TRBJ2-1; D is unclear. This CDR3 has 13 residues. The V end lost 1 base, the J end lost 5 bases, and 6 bases lay between the germline ends. CDR1 is SGHNT, CDR2 YENEEA, per germline. DNA of the CDR3: TGTGCCAGCAGCTTAGGGCCTAACAATGAGCAGTTCTTC. Amino acid sequence: CASSLGPNNEQFF.